This T cell receptor beta chain was documented in a study of identical twins. TCRdb re-analysed the 5' RACE reads in MiXCR, keeping a single row per CDR3 protein. The repertoire holds around 1.7 million distinct CDR3 sequences, with about 31% as singletons. The CDR3 sequence is 15 residues long. V gave up 0 bases and J gave up 6 bases, with 14 bases separating them. CDR1 and CDR2 from the germline V gene are LGHDT and YNNKEL (reference sequence). Points from the study as a whole: The more abundant beta clonotypes in cord blood had fewer insertions, and memory repertoires did not show this. Part of the zero-insertion signal could reflect confounding by invariant MAIT and iNKT cells.

This clonotype turned up a few times. Its antigen is currently unknown. Sequenced input: cord blood. V gene TRBV3-1 combines with J gene TRBJ2-5; D gene ambiguous. This TCR was recovered from a newborn girl in good health. Written as DNA, the CDR3 is TGTGCCAGCAGCCAAGATGAGATACCCGGAAAGACCCAGTACTTC. This translates into CASSQDEIPGKTQYF.